Each of the 29 T cell receptor beta chains below was sequenced from the same sample in a study of cytomegalovirus exposure and HLA in healthy donors. The primer mix had 60 Vbeta and 13 Jbeta primers. Profiling relied on immunoSEQ multiplex PCR, and the TCRdb table lists in-frame clones only, not all of them. The table records roughly 100,000 clones, around two thirds of them present only once. Sequenced material: PBMCs. These receptor sequences come from a man aged 25 to 45 in good health and CMV-seropositive.

CDR3 bases: TGTGCCAGCAGGCTACAGAATGGAAACACCATATATTTT. Translated: CASRLQNGNTIYF. The gene calls are TRBV27 and TRBJ1-3; D uncertain. Per germline, CDR1 MNHEY and CDR2 SMNVEV (reference sequence). The CDR3 sequence is 13 residues long. Trimming took off 6 bases at V and 3 bases at J, with 9 bases between the two ends.

The gene calls are TRBV2 and TRBJ2-1; TRBD1 aligns across 9 bases. CDR3 length: 15 amino acids. Germline V gene data show CDR1 as SNHLY and CDR2 as FYNNEI. The V gene end was trimmed by 6 bases and the J gene end by 4 bases; junction bases not matched to a gene: 7. The CDR3 is CASRTGTGRYNEQFF. For the CDR3, the DNA is TGTGCCAGCAGAACCGGGACAGGGAGATACAATGAGCAGTTCTTC.

The V call is TRBV27, the J call TRBJ2-2, with TRBD1 as a possible D gene (5 bases). Germline CDR1 and CDR2: MNHEY and SMNVEV (reference sequence). The CDR3 covers 13 residues. Trimming shortened V by 5 bases and J by 6 bases, and 10 bases separated the two germline ends. This CDR3 is CASSVQGAGELFF. The DNA of the CDR3 is TGTGCCAGCAGTGTCCAGGGCGCCGGGGAGCTGTTTTTT.

The genes are TRBV19 and TRBJ2-7; D is unresolved. Germline V gene data show CDR1 as LNHDA and CDR2 as SQIVND (reference sequence). The V end lost 3 bases, the J end lost 3 bases, and 15 bases lay between the germline ends. The CDR3 extends over 15 amino acids. The chain's CDR3 is CASSMKPLVGYEQYF. CDR3 coding DNA: TGTGCCAGTAGTATGAAACCCCTTGTCGGCTACGAGCAGTACTTC. The complete variable domain, with remaining parts taken from reference TRBV19 and TRBJ2-7, reads DGGITQSPKYLFRKEGQNVTLSCEQNLNHDAMYWYRQDPGQGLRLIYYSQIVNDFQKGDIAEGYSVSREKKESFPLTVTSAQKNPTAFYLCASSMKPLVGYEQYFGPGTRLTVT.

The chain carries TRBV6-5 and TRBJ2-7, with D possibly TRBD1 on 5 matching bases. Trimming pared 5 bases from V and 0 bases from J, leaving 8 bases between. The CDR3 has 13 residues. Germline V lookup: CDR1 MNHEY, CDR2 SVGAGI. The CDR3 region has the DNA TGTGCCAGCAGTCCAGGGTACTCCTACGAGCAGTACTTC. Amino acids: CASSPGYSYEQYF.

In nucleotides, the CDR3 is TGTGCCAGCAGGGTGCAGTCTTACACCGGGGAGCTGTTTTTT. Protein product: CASRVQSYTGELFF. V gene TRBV2 combines with J gene TRBJ2-2; D ambiguous. The ends were cut back, 6 bases at V and 3 bases at J, with 11 bases in the middle. CDR1 is SNHLY and CDR2 is FYNNEI in the germline V gene. CDR3 length equals 14 residues.

The chain uses TRBV10-3 and TRBJ1-1; no definite D call. Germline CDR1 ENHRY, CDR2 SYGVKD. This CDR3 contains 13 residues. The V gene lost 5 bases and the J gene lost 1 base, with 8 bases spanning the gap. The chain's CDR3 is CAISYTGNTEAFF. CDR3 DNA: TGTGCCATCAGTTACACGGGGAACACTGAAGCTTTCTTT.

The genes are TRBV28 and TRBJ2-7; 9 bases match TRBD1. The CDR3 is 14 residues long. CDR1 is MDHEN and CDR2 is SYDVKM in the germline V gene. V gave up 4 bases and J gave up 7 bases; unmatched junction bases: 8. For the CDR3, the DNA is TGTGCCAGCAGTTCGGGACAGGGCTCGGGAGAGCAGTACTTC. It encodes CASSSGQGSGEQYF.

The chain is built from TRBV11-2 and TRBJ1-5; a possible D gene is TRBD1 (5 bases). CDR1 is SGHAT and CDR2 is FQNNGV in the germline V gene. This CDR3 comprises 15 residues. The V and J ends lost 5 bases and 6 bases respectively, with 17 bases between them. The CDR3 sequence: CASSLVAGFSQPQHF. The CDR3 bases are TGTGCCAGCAGCCTAGTGGCAGGGTTTAGTCAGCCCCAGCATTTT.

This clone occurred once. V usage is TRBV2 and J usage is TRBJ1-2; maybe TRBD1 (5 bases). The CDR3 is 12 residues long. Looked up from germline, CDR1 is SNHLY and CDR2 is FYNNEI. Trimming left V 8 bases short and J 4 bases short, with 11 bases between. For the CDR3, the DNA is TGTGCCAGCCAACAGGCGGCCTATGGCTACACCTTC. Its protein is CASQQAAYGYTF.

A few counts support this clone. V usage is TRBV19 and J usage is TRBJ1-4, with TRBD1 identical over 7 bases. CDR1 LNHDA and CDR2 SQIVND come from the germline V gene (reference sequence). The trim removed 5 bases at V and 9 bases at J, leaving 6 bases unmatched. This CDR3 has 13 amino acids. In DNA, the CDR3 is TGTGCCAGTAGTCTCAGGGACAGCCAAAAACTGTTTTTT. Amino acid sequence: CASSLRDSQKLFF.

This clone was detected a few times. This sequence joins TRBV10-2 and TRBJ2-2; 10 bases line up with TRBD2. Germline-derived CDR1 and CDR2 are WSHSY and SAAADI. The CDR3 has 15 residues. After removal of 6 bases from V and 6 bases from J, the junction contained 7 bases not matched to a gene. In DNA form, the CDR3 reads TGCGCCAGCAGGACCGGGACTAGCGACGCCGGGGAGCTGTTTTTT. Translating gives CASRTGTSDAGELFF.

J is TRBJ2-3 and V is TRBV4-1, with D possibly TRBD1 on 6 matching bases. The CDR3 is 16 residues long. The V gene lost 0 bases and the J gene lost 5 bases, with 15 bases spanning the gap. Looked up from germline, CDR1 is MGHRA and CDR2 is YSYEKL. For the CDR3, the DNA is TGCGCCAGCAGCCAAGATAGGGCAGGGGCGGGAGATACGCAGTATTTT. Its translation is CASSQDRAGAGDTQYF.

This clone appeared once. This chain links TRBV11-2 with TRBJ2-2; 7 nucleotides line up with TRBD1. The germline V gene encodes CDR1 SGHAT and CDR2 FQNNGV. The CDR3 length is 15 residues. V lost 4 bases, J lost 5 bases, and 7 bases stayed unmatched. The CDR3 nucleotides read TGTGCCAGCAGCTGGAGGACAGGTGAAACCGGGGAGCTGTTTTTT. Protein: CASSWRTGETGELFF.

The J gene is TRBJ2-7, the V gene TRBV4-1; 9 positions agree with TRBD2. Germline assignment: CDR1 MGHRA and CDR2 YSYEKL. After removal of 6 bases from V and 2 bases from J, the junction contained 11 bases not matched to a gene. The CDR3 sequence is 16 residues long. CDR3: CASSLLAGRRAYEQYF. The CDR3 nucleotides are TGCGCCAGCAGTCTTCTAGCGGGGCGGAGGGCCTACGAGCAGTACTTC.

The genes are TRBV30 and TRBJ1-6; D unclear. Germline V lookup: CDR1 GTSNPN, CDR2 SVGIG (reference sequence). V shed 3 bases and J shed 14 bases, with 11 bases lying between them. This CDR3 comprises 11 residues. CDR3 region: CAWSESLSLHF. CDR3 nucleotide sequence: TGTGCCTGGAGCGAATCTCTATCCCTCCACTTT.

The chain employs TRBV5-4 and TRBJ1-1, with 7 bases matching TRBD1. Per the germline V gene, CDR1 is SGHNT and CDR2 is YYREEE (reference sequence). V dropped 3 bases and J dropped 0; count of bases not matched to a gene: 8. This CDR3 has 16 amino acids. The CDR3 DNA reads as TGTGCCAGCAGCTCCCCGACAGGGTCAATGAACACTGAAGCTTTCTTT. Translated: CASSSPTGSMNTEAFF.

This clone came up once. The gene calls are TRBV11-2 and TRBJ2-1, with TRBD1 identical over 7 bases. J gave up 6 bases and V 6 bases, and 14 bases lay outside the gene matches. The germline V gene encodes CDR1 SGHAT and CDR2 FQNNGV. This CDR3 region has 16 residues. In DNA form, the CDR3 reads TGTGCCAGCAGAACGACAGGGCCCCTTTTCATCAATGAGCAGTTCTTC. This codes for CASRTTGPLFINEQFF.

The V gene is TRBV12-1, the J gene TRBJ2-2; TRBD1 is the table's D call and was not checked against the DNA. TRBV12-1 is a recognized pseudogene. This CDR3 spans 16 amino acids. The CDR3 DNA sequence: TGTGCCAGCAGCTTCGGGTGGGACAGGGTATCCGGGGAGCTGTTTTTT. Protein product: CASSFGWDRVSGELFF.

The gene calls are TRBV6-5 and TRBJ2-3; D is uncertain. Germline-derived CDR1 and CDR2 are MNHEY and SVGAGI. This CDR3 spans 11 amino acids. Trimming shortened V by 2 bases and J by 5 bases, and 2 bases separated the two germline ends. As DNA, the CDR3 is TGTGCCAGCAGTTACCTAGATACGCAGTATTTT. Amino acid sequence: CASSYLDTQYF.

CDR3 loop: CASSVGQGIYNEQFF. The CDR3 coding sequence is TGTGCCAGCAGCGTAGGACAGGGTATCTACAATGAGCAGTTCTTC. V usage is TRBV6-1 and J usage is TRBJ2-1, with 8 bases matching TRBD1. After removal of 6 bases from V and 3 bases from J, the junction contained 7 bases not matched to a gene. The length of the CDR3 is 15 residues. The germline V gene has CDR1 MNHNS and CDR2 SASEGT.

The chain joins TRBV27 to TRBJ2-2; 10 nucleotides line up with TRBD2. CDR3 size: 15 residues. Trimming cost V 2 bases and J 6 bases; bases outside gene matches: 3. Germline V CDR1 and CDR2: MNHEY, SMNVEV (reference sequence). The CDR3 sequence is CASSLLAGAAGELFF. DNA of the CDR3: TGTGCCAGCAGTTTACTAGCGGGGGCGGCCGGGGAGCTGTTTTTT.

The V call is TRBV19, the J call TRBJ1-2, with D tentatively TRBD1 (6 bases). The germline V gene encodes CDR1 LNHDA and CDR2 SQIVND (reference sequence). The CDR3 extends over 14 amino acids. V lost 6 bases, J lost 3 bases, and 14 bases lay in between. CDR3 DNA sequence: TGTGCCAGTAGCACAGGGTACAAAGACTATGGCTACACCTTC. Residues: CASSTGYKDYGYTF.

The sample holds one count of this clone. The chain uses TRBV10-1 and TRBJ2-1; no clear D gene. This CDR3 contains 13 residues. The V gene's germline CDR1 is WNHNN and CDR2 SYGVQD (reference sequence). V was trimmed by 4 bases and J by 9 bases, leaving 13 bases between them. CDR3 residues: CASSAIFSGEQFF. CDR3 nucleotide sequence: TGCGCCAGCAGTGCCATTTTTTCCGGTGAGCAGTTCTTC.

The chain uses TRBV9 and TRBJ2-5; TRBD1 agrees at 7 bases. The germline V gene has CDR1 SGDLS and CDR2 YYNGEE. This CDR3 contains 15 residues. After removal of 0 bases from V and 1 base from J, the junction contained 3 bases not matched to a gene. The CDR3 DNA is TGTGCCAGCAGCGTAGCTTCAGGGGGCCAAGAGACCCAGTACTTC. Translated: CASSVASGGQETQYF. The whole variable domain, remainder taken from reference TRBV9 and TRBJ2-5, is DSGVTQTPKHLITATGQRVTLRCSPRSGDLSVYWYQQSLDQGLQFLIQYYNGEERAKGNILERFSAQQFPDLHSELNLSSLELGDSALYFCASSVASGGQETQYFGPGTRLLVL.

The chain employs TRBV6-5 and TRBJ2-3, with 9 positions matching TRBD2. V was clipped by 7 bases and J by 4 bases; unmatched bases: 6. The CDR3 spans 14 residues. Per the germline V gene, CDR1 is MNHEY and CDR2 is SVGAGI. The CDR3 sequence is CASKPGLAADTQYF. The CDR3, as DNA: TGTGCCAGCAAACCGGGACTAGCAGCAGATACGCAGTATTTT.

The V and J genes are TRBV19 and TRBJ2-1, with 13 positions matching TRBD2. The CDR3 extends over 15 amino acids. Germline V gene lookup returns CDR1 LNHDA and CDR2 SQIVND (reference sequence). V lost 5 bases to trimming and J lost 6 bases; unmatched junction nucleotides: 4. The CDR3 protein is CASSPRLAGGNEQFF. CDR3 nucleotide sequence: TGTGCCAGTAGTCCCAGACTAGCGGGAGGCAATGAGCAGTTCTTC.

This chain connects TRBV18 to TRBJ2-7; 9 bases line up with TRBD1. The CDR3 contains 14 residues. The V gene's germline CDR1 is KGHSH and CDR2 LQKENI. V was pared by 0 bases and J by 3 bases, with 0 bases of the junction left unmatched. As DNA, the CDR3 is TGTGCCAGCTCACCACCGGGACAGGGCTACGAGCAGTACTTC. Amino acids: CASSPPGQGYEQYF.

This chain links TRBV10-3 with TRBJ1-2, with TRBD1 identical over 7 bases. Germline V gene sequence: CDR1 ENHRY, CDR2 SYGVKD. CDR3 size: 15 residues. After removal of 5 bases from V and 6 bases from J, the junction contained 12 bases not matched to a gene. The CDR3 nucleotides read TGTGCCATCAGTTCCCGGGACAGAGGCGTTGATGGCTACACCTTC. Its translation: CAISSRDRGVDGYTF.